This T cell receptor (beta chain) was observed in a study of blood T cell repertoires in COVID-19. Looking at the study overall: Donors in the United States, Italy and Spain gave samples during acute or convalescent COVID-19. The cDNA or gDNA used as material had been derived from T cells, B-cell-depleted T cells, or PBMCs.

CDR3 length: 15 amino acids. Trimming took 6 bases from V and 5 from J, leaving 17 bases between them. From germline, CDR1 is LNHDA and CDR2 SQIVND (reference sequence). Original methodology: Counts of nucleated cells, estimated from reference gene primer amplification, were obtained. Method: immunoSEQ multiplex PCR; TCRdb's copy keeps in-frame clones and lacks some. The DNA was the basis for D and trimming; V, J and clone size are from that table. The sample has 60,000 to 80,000 clones; roughly 85% are singletons. Sample: peripheral blood. The rearrangement links TRBV19 to TRBJ1-5; D possibly corresponds to TRBD1 (5 bases). This clonotype was sampled from a man aged 50-60 years with acute or convalescent COVID-19. The CDR3 DNA reads TGTGCCAGTAGGACCGTGCAGGGTATCGATCAGCCCCAGCATTTT. Translated, it gives CASRTVQGIDQPQHF.